The T cell receptor (beta chain) under discussion was sequenced for a study of T cell repertoires in cytomegalovirus infection (dated by TCRdb to between 2018 and 2020). Study-wide context: Alongside well-studied HLA-B-restricted epitopes, the peptide stimulations were aimed at recently identified HLA-C-restricted CMV epitopes, whose presentation resists viral immunomodulation. Because public TCR beta signatures pointed to carriage of CMV infection together with the matching HLA type, the HLA type of each donor mattered for the analysis.

The intended sense of this specimen's treatment or condition label: in vitro stimulation with specific CMV peptide epitopes to enrich CMV-specific T cells. To note about this clonotype: Which antigen it targets is not known. A much larger clone is a single base away; this may be a read error.

The paper as a whole reports these results and caveats: The ex vivo response was dominated by HLA-C-restricted CMV-specific TCR beta clonotypes, and the single most frequent clonotype in two of eight donors was supplied by these HLA-C-restricted clonotypes. Cumulative frequency of public TCR beta family members discriminated carriers of CMV infection plus the relevant HLA type in this cohort and an independent roughly 320-donor cohort.

Trimming at the junction amounts to 2 bases on V and 6 bases on J, and the germline ends lie 19 bases apart. The cysteine opens and the phenylalanine closes a CDR3 of 17 amino acids. The CDR3 DNA has 51 bases and is translated from base 1. CDR1 and CDR2 are read off the germline V gene (reference sequence) as SEHNR and FQNEAQ. Sequencing relied on an Illumina HiSeq 1500. In TCRdb, the public reads were trimmed at Q25 with fastp and aligned with MiXCR, with productive beta chains retained. Rows are combined by CDR3 protein, so each entry shows the most common genes and DNA. The sample table lists just under 500,000 distinct CDR3 sequences, 30% to 35% of them with a count of one. The ten largest clones add up to 15% to 20% of the sample.

The V gene is TRBV7-9 and the J gene is TRBJ2-2, with TRBD1 as a weak D call on 5 bases. Sample: cultured PBMCs, taken from culture after CMV antigen stimulation. This receptor was identified in a human donor in good health (CMV status not recorded). Some clones in this sample may be carry-over from other donors' samples. The DNA reads as follows: TGTGCCAGCAGCTTAACGCGTAATAGGGGAAGTCCCGGGGAGCTGTTTTTT. Translated, it gives CASSLTRNRGSPGELFF.